Here is one TCR beta chain with its context. This receptor's antigen is unknown. No much larger clone is present one base from it, and per-base qualities are unavailable. The immunoSEQ Assay, a bias-controlled multiplex PCR, was used to amplify TCRbeta CDR3 regions from genomic DNA. For the original study's pipeline: Within the assay, amplification of reference gene primers was used to estimate how many nucleated cells each sample contained. To quantify the absolute abundance of each unique TCRbeta CDR3 rearrangement, sequence reads were collapsed and filtered. Productive Simpson clonality was computed per sample as the square root of Simpson's diversity index over productive rearrangements. TCRdb stores this immuneACCESS table with in-frame sequences only. Part of the clones is absent; in the studies checked, under half of the shortfall reflects unresolved V genes, and no reason is known for the rest. That table furnishes V, J and clone size, whereas the DNA furnished D and trimming. For this sample there are about 130,000 clones; roughly 80% appear just once. The ten largest clones capture 9.2% of the sample.

Participants in the prospective study were aged about 18 to 89 years, lived in 24 United States geographic areas, and enrolled through a virtual design. Cohort assignment in the prospective study relied on participant-reported clinical history from a screening survey and a study questionnaire. For ImmuneRACE Cohort 3, a participant was defined as recovered based on two consecutive negative NP/OP PCR tests, clearance by a healthcare professional, or resolution of symptoms. In the prospective study, whole blood, serum and a nasopharyngeal or oropharyngeal swab were collected from each participant by mobile phlebotomists. Participants in the prospective study had the option to provide additional blood draws and questionnaires over a roughly two-month period. Before DNA extraction, blood samples from the prospective study were shipped at room temperature or frozen. This specimen comes from a study of blood T cell repertoires in COVID-19 (dated by TCRdb to the early 2020s). Regarding the complete study: Samples covering the acute and convalescent phases of COVID-19 were provided by collaborators in the United States, Italy and Spain. The material from the prospective study consisted of cDNA or gDNA derived from T cells, B-cell-depleted T cells, or PBMCs. The dataset comprised deeply sampled blood TCRbeta repertoires from subjects exposed to, actively infected with, or recovered from COVID-19. The repertoires were released in a freely available public database meant as a resource for research on the immune response to SARS-CoV-2. Samples came from the ongoing ImmuneRACE study (first 160 participants) plus 1,254 subjects from 6 global collaborators. A de-identified subject ID, COVID-19 status, age in years and sex were almost always included in the sample metadata. Where HLA class I and class II types were available, the types were taken from metadata supplied by the sample provider, not from assay-based typing.

The germline V end is reduced by 5 bases and the J end by 0 bases; junction bases left unmatched: 4. The CDR3 contains 17 residues, cysteine and phenylalanine counted. The entry retains the CDR3 DNA only, 51 bases that are in frame from base 1. The germline V gene gives CDR1 as SGHTA and CDR2 as FQGNSA. Study-level results and caveats: How much clinical and demographic metadata was included differed by source and by participant, and the metadata was provided uncurated.

The sequence was obtained from a man between 50 and 59 years old who had recovered from COVID-19. The source material was PBMCs or T cells enriched from blood (not recorded which). The chain couples TRBV7-2 to TRBJ2-1, with 13 middle bases fitting TRBD2. The nucleotide sequence is TGTGCCAGCAGCCCAAGGACTAGCGGGGGCTCCTACAATGAGCAGTTCTTC. This gives the protein CASSPRTSGGSYNEQFF.